A single sample gave rise to the 10 T cell receptor beta chains below, sequenced in a study of response to subunit inactivated influenza vaccine. TCRdb recomputed calls from the RT-PCR reads with MiXCR, one row per CDR3 protein. The profile shows under 550,000 distinct CDR3 sequences, less than 8% of them singletons. The material was PBMCs from blood, obtained less than 30 months after vaccination. These receptors were obtained from a man in his fifties or sixties who received an inactivated influenza vaccine.

This clonotype was counted between two and nine times. V gene TRBV29-1 combines with J gene TRBJ2-1, with TRBD2 matching 9 bases. The V segment lost 6 bases and the J segment 5 bases; nucleotides outside the gene matches: 14. CDR3 length: 16 amino acids. Germline V lookup: CDR1 SQVTM, CDR2 ANQGSEA. This CDR3 reads CSVHTLSSGVNNEQFF. CDR3 DNA sequence: TGCAGCGTCCACACGTTATCTAGCGGGGTCAACAATGAGCAGTTCTTC.

In its sample, this clonotype was seen a few times. The chain employs TRBV27 and TRBJ2-5; TRBD2 agrees at 7 bases. The CDR3 totals 16 residues. The ends lost 6 bases at V and 2 bases at J; junction bases unmatched: 12. Germline V lookup: CDR1 MNHEY, CDR2 SMNVEV (reference sequence). The CDR3 loop reads CASSPRAGAIQETQYF. The CDR3 bases are TGTGCCAGCAGCCCCCGGGCGGGAGCAATACAAGAGACCCAGTACTTC.

This clonotype was found a few times. V usage is TRBV20-1 and J usage is TRBJ2-4; maybe TRBD1 (6 bases). The germline gives CDR1 DFQATT, CDR2 SNEGSKA (reference sequence). V was trimmed by 7 bases and J by 4 bases, leaving 14 bases between them. The length of the CDR3 is 13 residues. Written as DNA, the CDR3 is TGCAGTGTTCTAGACAGGACTAAAAACATTCAGTACTTC. Amino acids: CSVLDRTKNIQYF.

The chain is built from TRBV20-1 and TRBJ2-7, with D perhaps given as TRBD1 or TRBD2 (5 bases each). The CDR3 extends over 13 amino acids. Germline V gene data show CDR1 as DFQATT and CDR2 as SNEGSKA (reference sequence). V was pared by 5 bases and J by 1 base, with 12 bases between. CDR3 sequence: CSAAGTGSYEQYF. CDR3 nucleotide sequence: TGCAGTGCTGCCGGGACCGGGTCCTACGAGCAGTACTTC.

This clonotype was counted only a few times. V and J are TRBV28 and TRBJ1-1, with D possibly matching TRBD1 (5 bases). The V and J ends lost 2 bases and 1 base respectively, with 8 bases between them. CDR1 is MDHEN and CDR2 is SYDVKM in the germline V gene. The CDR3 sequence is 14 residues long. The CDR3 loop reads CASSLPGQNTEAFF. The CDR3 coding sequence is TGTGCCAGCAGTTTACCTGGACAGAACACTGAAGCTTTCTTT.

V usage is TRBV7-9 and J usage is TRBJ2-3; D is undetermined. Germline assignment: CDR1 SEHNR and CDR2 FQNEAQ (reference sequence). Trimming took 5 bases from V and 0 from J, leaving 12 bases between them. The CDR3 extends over 15 amino acids. The CDR3 here is CASSGSGVSTDTQYF. CDR3 coding DNA: TGTGCCAGCAGCGGCAGTGGGGTCAGCACAGATACGCAGTATTTT.

Here the CDR3 DNA reads TGTGCCAGCAGTTTCGCACGGGTGAACACTGAAGCTTTCTTT. Its protein is CASSFARVNTEAFF. The rearrangement uses TRBV28 and TRBJ1-1; no reliable D call. The ends were cut back, 3 bases at V and 0 bases at J, with 8 bases in the middle. The CDR3 loop spans 14 amino acids. CDR1 and CDR2 from the germline V gene are MDHEN and SYDVKM.

CDR3 amino acids: CASSPYLSSGGRTDTQYF. The CDR3, as DNA: TGTGCCAGCTCACCCTACCTTAGTTCCGGGGGGCGCACAGATACGCAGTATTTT. J is TRBJ2-3 and V is TRBV18, with a tentative D call TRBD2 (7 bases). V lost 3 bases, J lost 1 base, and 20 bases lay in between. The CDR3 has 18 residues. Germline CDR1 and CDR2: KGHSH and LQKENI.

Ten or more counts support this clonotype. The chain recombines TRBV6-5 with TRBJ1-2; possible D gene TRBD1, 6 bases. Germline loops: CDR1 MNHEY, CDR2 SVGAGI. Trimming shortened V by 4 bases and J by 4 bases, and 19 bases separated the two germline ends. The CDR3 runs 16 residues. In DNA form, the CDR3 reads TGTGCCAGCAGTTCACTCCAGGCCGTAGGGGGCTATGGCTACACCTTC. Its translation: CASSSLQAVGGYGYTF.

This clonotype was seen many times. The gene calls are TRBV15 and TRBJ2-5; TRBD1 matches 7 bases. Germline V gene sequence: CDR1 LNHNV, CDR2 YYDKDF (reference sequence). The J segment lost 9 bases and the V segment lost 0 bases, leaving 7 bases of the junction unmatched. The CDR3 is 14 amino acids. CDR3 sequence (DNA): TGTGCCACCAGCAGAGATATACAGGGGAAGGCCCAGTACTTC. Its translation: CATSRDIQGKAQYF.